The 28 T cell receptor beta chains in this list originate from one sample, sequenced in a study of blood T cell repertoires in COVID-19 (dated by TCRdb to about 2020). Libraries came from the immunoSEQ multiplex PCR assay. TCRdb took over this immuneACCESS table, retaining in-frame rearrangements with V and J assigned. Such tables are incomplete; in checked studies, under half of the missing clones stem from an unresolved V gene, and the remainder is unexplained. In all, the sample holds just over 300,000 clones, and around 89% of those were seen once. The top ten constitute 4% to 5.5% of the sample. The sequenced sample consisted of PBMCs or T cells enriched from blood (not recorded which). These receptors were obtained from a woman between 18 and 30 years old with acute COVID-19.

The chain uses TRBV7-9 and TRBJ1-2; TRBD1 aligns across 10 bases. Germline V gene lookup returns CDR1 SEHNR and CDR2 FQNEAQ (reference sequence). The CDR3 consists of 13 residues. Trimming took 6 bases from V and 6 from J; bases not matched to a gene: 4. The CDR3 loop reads CASRGGTGDGYTF. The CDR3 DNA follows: TGTGCCAGCAGAGGCGGGACAGGGGATGGCTACACCTTC.

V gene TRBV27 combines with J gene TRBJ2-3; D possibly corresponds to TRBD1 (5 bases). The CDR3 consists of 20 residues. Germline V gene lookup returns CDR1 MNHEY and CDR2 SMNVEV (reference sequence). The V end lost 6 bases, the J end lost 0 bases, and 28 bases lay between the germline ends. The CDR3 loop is CASRPTAVGPLPTSTDTQYF. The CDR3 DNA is TGTGCCAGCAGACCCACAGCCGTGGGGCCTCTCCCTACTAGCACAGATACGCAGTATTTT.

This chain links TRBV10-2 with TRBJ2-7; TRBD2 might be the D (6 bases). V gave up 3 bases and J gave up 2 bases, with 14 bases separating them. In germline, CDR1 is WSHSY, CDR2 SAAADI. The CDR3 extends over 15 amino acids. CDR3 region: CASSEIKGLPYEQYF. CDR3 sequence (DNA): TGCGCCAGCAGTGAAATTAAGGGACTGCCCTACGAGCAGTACTTC.

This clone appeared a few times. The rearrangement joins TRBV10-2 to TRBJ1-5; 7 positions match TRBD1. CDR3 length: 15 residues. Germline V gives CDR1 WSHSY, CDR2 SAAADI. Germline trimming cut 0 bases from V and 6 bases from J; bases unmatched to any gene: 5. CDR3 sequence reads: CASSESTGNGQPQHF. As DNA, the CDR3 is TGCGCCAGCAGTGAGTCGACAGGGAACGGTCAGCCCCAGCATTTT.

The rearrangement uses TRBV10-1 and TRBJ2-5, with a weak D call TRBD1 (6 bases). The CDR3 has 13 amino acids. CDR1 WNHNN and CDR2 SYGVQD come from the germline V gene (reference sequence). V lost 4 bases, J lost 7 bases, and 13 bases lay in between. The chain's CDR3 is CASSGGRGGTQYF. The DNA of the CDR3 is TGCGCCAGCAGTGGAGGCAGGGGTGGGACCCAGTACTTC.

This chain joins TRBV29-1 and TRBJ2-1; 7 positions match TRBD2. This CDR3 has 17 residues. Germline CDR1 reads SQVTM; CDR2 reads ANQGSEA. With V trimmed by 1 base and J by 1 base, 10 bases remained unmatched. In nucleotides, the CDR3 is TGCAGCGTTGAAGTTCTCGCTAGCGGAGAATCCTACAATGAGCAGTTCTTC. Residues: CSVEVLASGESYNEQFF.

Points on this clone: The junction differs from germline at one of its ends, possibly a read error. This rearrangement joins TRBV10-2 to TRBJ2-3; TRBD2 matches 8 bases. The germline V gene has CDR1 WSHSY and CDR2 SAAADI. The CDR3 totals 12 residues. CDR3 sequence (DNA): TGCGCCAGCAGTGAGGCGGGGGGCAAGGGCCTTTTT. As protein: CASSEAGGKGLF.

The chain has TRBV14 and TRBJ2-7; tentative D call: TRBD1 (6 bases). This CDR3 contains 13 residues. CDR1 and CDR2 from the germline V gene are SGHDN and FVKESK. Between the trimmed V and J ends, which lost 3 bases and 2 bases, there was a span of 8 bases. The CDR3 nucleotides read TGTGCCAGCAGCCAGGGGGCCGCCTACGAGCAGTACTTC. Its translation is CASSQGAAYEQYF.

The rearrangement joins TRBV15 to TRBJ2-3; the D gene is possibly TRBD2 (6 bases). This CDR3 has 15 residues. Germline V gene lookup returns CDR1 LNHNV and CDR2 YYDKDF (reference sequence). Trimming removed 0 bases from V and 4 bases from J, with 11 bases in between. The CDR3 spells CATSRDGLASDTQYF. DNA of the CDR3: TGTGCCACCAGCAGAGATGGGCTAGCGTCAGATACGCAGTATTTT. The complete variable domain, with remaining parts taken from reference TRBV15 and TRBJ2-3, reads DAMVIQNPRYQVTQFGKPVTLSCSQTLNHNVMYWYQQKSSQAPKLLFHYYDKDFNNEADTPDNFQSRRPNTSFCFLDIRSPGLGDTAMYLCATSRDGLASDTQYFGPGTRLTVL.

CDR3 DNA: TGTGCCAGCAGCCGGGGACAGGGCACCATCATAGCCAAAAACATTCAGTACTTC. Encoded protein: CASSRGQGTIIAKNIQYF. This chain connects TRBV13 to TRBJ2-4, with 9 bases that match TRBD1. V lost 5 bases, J lost 0 bases, and 11 bases stayed unmatched. This CDR3 spans 18 amino acids. CDR1 and CDR2 (germline): PRHDT, FYEKMQ (reference sequence).

Here the CDR3 DNA reads TGTGCCAGTAGTATTCATCGGGGAACGACAGGAAACACCATATATTTT. It is translated as CASSIHRGTTGNTIYF. V usage is TRBV19 and J usage is TRBJ1-3, with D unresolved. Germline CDR1 LNHDA, CDR2 SQIVND (reference sequence). The CDR3 is 16 residues long. V shed 3 bases and J shed 4 bases, with 16 bases lying between them.

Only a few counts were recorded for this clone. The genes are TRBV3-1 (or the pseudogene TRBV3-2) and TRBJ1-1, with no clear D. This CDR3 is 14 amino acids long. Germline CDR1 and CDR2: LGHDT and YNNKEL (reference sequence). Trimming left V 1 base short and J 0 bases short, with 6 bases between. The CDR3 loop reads CASSQGTLNTEAFF. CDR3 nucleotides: TGTGCCAGCAGCCAAGGTACACTGAACACTGAAGCTTTCTTT.

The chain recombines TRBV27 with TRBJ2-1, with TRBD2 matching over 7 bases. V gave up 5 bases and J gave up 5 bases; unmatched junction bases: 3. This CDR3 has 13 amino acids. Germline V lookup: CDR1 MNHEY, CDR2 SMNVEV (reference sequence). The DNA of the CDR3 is TGTGCCAGCAGTCCGACTAGCCACAATGAGCAGTTCTTC. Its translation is CASSPTSHNEQFF.

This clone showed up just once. CDR3 region: CASSESGQSNQPQHF. In nucleotides, the CDR3 is TGTGCCAGCAGTGAATCGGGACAGTCTAATCAGCCCCAGCATTTT. The gene calls are TRBV28 and TRBJ1-5, with 7 bases matching TRBD1. Germline assignment: CDR1 MDHEN and CDR2 SYDVKM. Germline trimming cut 5 bases from V and 4 bases from J; bases unmatched to any gene: 8. The CDR3 loop spans 15 amino acids.

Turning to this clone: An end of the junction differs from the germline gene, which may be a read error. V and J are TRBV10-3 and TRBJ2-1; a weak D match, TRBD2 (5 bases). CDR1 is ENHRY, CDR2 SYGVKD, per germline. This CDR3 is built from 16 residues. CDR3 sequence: CAISGGNIVSHNEQFF. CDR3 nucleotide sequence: TGTGCCATCAGTGGAGGGAATATCGTCTCCCACAATGAGCAGTTCTTC.

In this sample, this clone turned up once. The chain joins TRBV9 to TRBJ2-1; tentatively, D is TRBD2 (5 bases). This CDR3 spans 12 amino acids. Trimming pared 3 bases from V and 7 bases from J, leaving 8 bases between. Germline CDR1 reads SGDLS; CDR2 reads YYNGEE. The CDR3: CASSARGNEQFF. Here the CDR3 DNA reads TGTGCCAGCAGCGCCCGAGGGAATGAGCAGTTCTTC.

This CDR3 reads CASSLVDRVGFF. CDR3 bases: TGTGCCAGCAGTCTCGTAGACAGGGTGGGCTTCTTT. The chain links TRBV12-3 or TRBV12-4 to TRBJ1-1, with 7 bases lining up with TRBD1. The CDR3 runs 12 residues. V was clipped by 5 bases and J by 14 bases; unmatched bases: 11.

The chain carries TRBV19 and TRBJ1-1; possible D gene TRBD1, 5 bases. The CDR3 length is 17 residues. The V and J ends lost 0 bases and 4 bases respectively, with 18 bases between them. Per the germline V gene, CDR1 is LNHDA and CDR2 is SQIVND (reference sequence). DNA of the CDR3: TGTGCCAGTAGTATAGATCTCGGGGGTTGGGGAAGCACTGAAGCTTTCTTT. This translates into CASSIDLGGWGSTEAFF.

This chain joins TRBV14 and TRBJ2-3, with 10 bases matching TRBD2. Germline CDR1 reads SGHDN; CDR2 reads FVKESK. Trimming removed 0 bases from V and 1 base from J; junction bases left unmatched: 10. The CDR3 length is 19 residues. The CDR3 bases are TGTGCCAGCAGCCAAGATCCTCTAGCGGGAGTACGGGGCACAGATACGCAGTATTTT. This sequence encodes CASSQDPLAGVRGTDTQYF.

The CDR3 is CASSDSLNYGYTF. In DNA form, the CDR3 reads TGTGCCAGCTCGGACAGCCTTAACTATGGCTACACCTTC. The rearrangement uses TRBV18 and TRBJ1-2; TRBD1 might be the D (6 bases). V shed 6 bases and J shed 1 base, with 9 bases lying between them. CDR1 and CDR2 from the germline V gene are KGHSH and LQKENI. CDR3 length: 13 amino acids.

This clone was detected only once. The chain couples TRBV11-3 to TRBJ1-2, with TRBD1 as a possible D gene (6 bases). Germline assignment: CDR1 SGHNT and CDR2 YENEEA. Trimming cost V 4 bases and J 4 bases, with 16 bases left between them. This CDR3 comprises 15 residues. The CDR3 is CASSSQQGGGYGYTF. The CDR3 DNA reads TGTGCCAGCAGCTCCCAACAGGGCGGGGGCTATGGCTACACCTTC. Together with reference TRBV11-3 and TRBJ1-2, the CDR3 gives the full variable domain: EAGVVQSPRYKIIEKKQPVAFWCNPISGHNTLYWYLQNLGQGPELLIRYENEEAVDDSQLPKDRFSAERLKGVDSTLKIQPAELGDSAVYLCASSSQQGGGYGYTFGSGTRLTVV.

The CDR3 loop reads CASSSRRKNFYETQYF. The CDR3 DNA follows: TGTGCCAGCAGCTCACGGCGGAAAAATTTTTACGAGACCCAGTACTTC. This chain links TRBV11-2 with TRBJ2-5; D gene ambiguous. This CDR3 has 16 amino acids. V lost 4 bases, J lost 5 bases, and 20 bases lay in between. The germline V gene has CDR1 SGHAT and CDR2 FQNNGV.

The CDR3 loop is CASSHDAGTDYEQYF. CDR3 sequence (DNA): TGTGCCAGCAGCCATGACGCCGGGACAGACTACGAGCAGTACTTC. This chain connects TRBV4-2 to TRBJ2-7, with 7 bases fitting TRBD1. The CDR3 is 15 residues long. CDR1 is LGHNA, CDR2 YNFKEQ, per germline. J lost 3 bases, V lost 3 bases, and 8 bases had no gene match.

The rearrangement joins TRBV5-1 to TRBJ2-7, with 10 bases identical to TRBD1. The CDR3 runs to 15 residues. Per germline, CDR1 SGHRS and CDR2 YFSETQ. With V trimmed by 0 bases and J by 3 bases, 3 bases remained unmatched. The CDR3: CASSLGGTGDYEQYF. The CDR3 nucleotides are TGCGCCAGCAGCTTGGGAGGGACAGGGGACTACGAGCAGTACTTC.

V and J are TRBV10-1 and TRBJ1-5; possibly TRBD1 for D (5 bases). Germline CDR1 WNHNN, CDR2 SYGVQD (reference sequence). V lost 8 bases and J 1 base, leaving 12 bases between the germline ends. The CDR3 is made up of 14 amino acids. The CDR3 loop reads CASGETGSNQPQHF. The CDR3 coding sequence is TGCGCCAGCGGGGAAACAGGAAGCAATCAGCCCCAGCATTTT.

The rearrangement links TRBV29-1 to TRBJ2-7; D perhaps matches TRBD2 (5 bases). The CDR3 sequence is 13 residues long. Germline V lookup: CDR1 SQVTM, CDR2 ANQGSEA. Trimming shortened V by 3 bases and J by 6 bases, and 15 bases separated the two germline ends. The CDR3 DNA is TGCAGCGTTGACGTTGTAACGGGAAGCGAGCAGTACTTC. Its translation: CSVDVVTGSEQYF.

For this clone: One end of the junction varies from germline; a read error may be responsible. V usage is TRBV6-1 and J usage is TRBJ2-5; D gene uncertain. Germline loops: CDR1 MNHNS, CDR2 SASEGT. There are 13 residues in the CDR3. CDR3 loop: CASSEDSQETQYF. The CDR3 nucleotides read TGTGCCAGCAGCGAAGACTCCCAAGAGACCCAGTACTTC.

The CDR3 sequence: CASRGQGSDQPQHF. The CDR3 DNA sequence: TGTGCCAGTAGGGGACAGGGGTCAGATCAGCCCCAGCATTTT. This rearrangement joins TRBV19 to TRBJ1-5; 10 nucleotides align to TRBD1. CDR3 length: 14 residues. The trim removed 6 bases at V and 5 bases at J, leaving 4 bases unmatched. Germline V gene data show CDR1 as LNHDA and CDR2 as SQIVND (reference sequence).